This passage covers 32 T cell receptor beta chains from one sample sequenced in a study of patients and donors after allogeneic stem cell transplantation. TCRdb called the RT-PCR reads again in MiXCR, with one record for every CDR3 protein. The table lists fewer than 180,000 distinct CDR3 sequences, approximately 40% of them singletons. The source material was blood, either unsorted or a sorted T cell fraction (not recorded which). Receptors were obtained from a human donor who was either an allogeneic HSCT recipient or a stem cell or donor lymphocyte infusion donor (not recorded which). It is not recorded whose cells these are; they may come from a transplant donor.

V is TRBV6-5 and J is TRBJ2-1; D gene unclear. V lost 3 bases to trimming and J lost 6 bases, with 9 bases between them. Germline V gives CDR1 MNHEY, CDR2 SVGAGI. This CDR3 is built from 13 residues. The CDR3 DNA reads as TGTGCCAGCAGTTATCGCCAGTCCAATGAGCAGTTCTTC. This translates into CASSYRQSNEQFF.

In its sample, this clonotype was seen a few times. V usage is TRBV29-1 and J usage is TRBJ1-1; tentative D call: TRBD1 (6 bases). The CDR3 is made up of 14 amino acids. V lost 4 bases and J 2 bases, leaving 14 bases between the germline ends. Germline assignment: CDR1 SQVTM and CDR2 ANQGSEA. Here the CDR3 reads CSVATRQANTEAFF. CDR3 coding DNA: TGCAGCGTTGCGACTCGACAGGCTAACACTGAAGCTTTCTTT. Full variable domain (outside the CDR3, taken from reference TRBV29-1 and TRBJ1-1): SAVISQKPSRDICQRGTSLTIQCQVDSQVTMMFWYRQQPGQSLTLIATANQGSEATYESGFVIDKFPISRPNLTFSTLTVSNMSPEDSSIYLCSVATRQANTEAFFGQGTRLTVV.

This clonotype was detected once. The chain employs TRBV5-1 and TRBJ2-2, with unresolved D. The CDR3 spans 14 residues. CDR1 is SGHRS, CDR2 YFSETQ, per germline. V lost 0 bases and J 10 bases, leaving 13 bases between the germline ends. The CDR3 sequence: CASSLGSGPMELFF. The CDR3 DNA reads as TGCGCCAGCAGCTTGGGGTCCGGGCCCATGGAGCTGTTTTTT.

V usage is TRBV9 and J usage is TRBJ1-4; a weak D match, TRBD1 (5 bases). This CDR3 region has 13 residues. Deletions cut 3 bases from V and 6 bases from J, with 9 bases between. Germline lookup yields CDR1 SGDLS and CDR2 YYNGEE. CDR3: CASSAGTHEKLFF. In DNA, the CDR3 is TGTGCCAGCAGCGCCGGGACTCATGAAAAACTGTTTTTT.

In its sample, this clonotype was seen a few times. This chain joins TRBV6-5 and TRBJ1-5, with D maybe TRBD1 (6 bases). CDR3 size: 14 residues. Per germline, CDR1 MNHEY and CDR2 SVGAGI. The V end lost 5 bases, the J end lost 7 bases, and 15 bases lay between the germline ends. The CDR3 DNA is TGTGCCAGCAGTCGCGGGACAAGGAGCCAGCCCCAGCATTTT. Amino acid sequence: CASSRGTRSQPQHF.

CDR3 sequence reads: CASSQAIGTTNTEAFF. In nucleotides, the CDR3 is TGTGCCAGCAGCCAGGCCATAGGAACCACGAACACTGAAGCTTTCTTT. The J gene is TRBJ1-1, the V gene TRBV3-1, with no clear D. The CDR3 sequence is 16 residues long. Germline V lookup: CDR1 LGHDT, CDR2 YNNKEL (reference sequence). Trimming left V 3 bases short and J 1 base short, with 15 bases between.

The sample holds a few counts of this clonotype. The V and J genes are TRBV4-3 and TRBJ1-1; the D is unclear. Germline CDR1 reads LGHNA; CDR2 reads YSLEER. V gave up 1 base and J gave up 2 bases, with 11 bases separating them. CDR3 length: 15 amino acids. In DNA form, the CDR3 reads TGCGCCAGCAGCCAAGTCCGTGGGGTTAACACTGAAGCTTTCTTT. Its protein is CASSQVRGVNTEAFF.

This rearrangement joins TRBV28 to TRBJ1-5; D remains unclear. The length of the CDR3 is 13 residues. Per germline, CDR1 MDHEN and CDR2 SYDVKM. Trimming left V 2 bases short and J 9 bases short, with 11 bases between. DNA of the CDR3: TGTGCCAGCAGTTTAGACGGGTACCCGCCCCAGCATTTT. Protein sequence: CASSLDGYPPQHF.

This clonotype came up a few times. The chain couples TRBV7-6 to TRBJ1-6; 9 bases are a match to TRBD1. Germline loops: CDR1 SGHVS, CDR2 FNYEAQ. V trimming: 6 bases; J trimming: 9 bases; junction bases outside the gene matches: 3. The CDR3 is made up of 13 amino acids. CDR3 nucleotides: TGTGCCAGCAGAGGACAGGGGTTTTCACCCCTCCACTTT. It specifies CASRGQGFSPLHF.

At least ten counts were recorded for this clonotype. The chain is built from TRBV6-6 and TRBJ1-3; the D is unclear. Deletions cut 2 bases from V and 4 bases from J, with 12 bases between. CDR1 is MNHNY, CDR2 SVGAGI, per germline (reference sequence). CDR3 length: 15 residues. In DNA, the CDR3 is TGTGCCAGCAGTTACAGTTTACCCCCAGGAAACACCATATATTTT. Amino acids: CASSYSLPPGNTIYF.

This clonotype was observed a few times. The J gene is TRBJ1-2, the V gene TRBV12-3 or TRBV12-4, with D uncertain. This CDR3 contains 13 residues. Trimming stripped 3 bases from V and 4 bases from J, with 9 bases between. For the CDR3, the DNA is TGTGCCAGCAGTTTTTGGCAGTTCTATGGCTACACCTTC. This codes for CASSFWQFYGYTF.

J is TRBJ2-4 and V is TRBV20-1; D may correspond to TRBD1 or TRBD2 (6 bases each). Germline CDR1 and CDR2: DFQATT and SNEGSKA (reference sequence). Trimming left V 6 bases short and J 3 bases short, with 15 bases between. The CDR3 spans 14 residues. CDR3 loop: CSAGGGMSKNIQYF. CDR3 sequence (DNA): TGCAGTGCCGGAGGGGGAATGAGCAAAAACATTCAGTACTTC.

This clonotype has a handful of counts. The chain recombines TRBV6-2 or TRBV6-3 with TRBJ2-7, with D tentatively TRBD1 or TRBD2 (5 bases each). This CDR3 region has 13 residues. Trimming removed 6 bases from V and 3 bases from J, with 12 bases in between. The germline V gene encodes CDR1 MNHEY and CDR2 SVGEGT. The chain's CDR3 is CASSWGPNYEQYF. The DNA for the CDR3 is TGTGCCAGCAGCTGGGGACCGAACTACGAGCAGTACTTC.

The rearrangement uses TRBV28 and TRBJ1-5, with a weak D call TRBD1 (5 bases). Per germline, CDR1 MDHEN and CDR2 SYDVKM. This CDR3 has 16 amino acids. The V and J ends lost 6 bases and 0 bases respectively, with 15 bases between them. CDR3 bases: TGTGCCAGCAGGATCTCGGGACTTAATAGCAATCAGCCCCAGCATTTT. This gives the protein CASRISGLNSNQPQHF.

This clonotype was counted at least ten times. The rearrangement uses TRBV7-2 and TRBJ1-4; D uncertain. Trimming took off 2 bases at V and 5 bases at J, with 9 bases between the two ends. The CDR3 loop spans 14 amino acids. CDR1 SGHTA and CDR2 FQGNSA come from the germline V gene. The CDR3 protein is CASSLMRDNEKLFF. CDR3 bases: TGTGCCAGCAGCTTAATGAGAGACAATGAAAAACTGTTTTTT. Filled out from reference TRBV7-2 and TRBJ1-4, the complete variable domain reads GAGVSQSPSNKVTEKGKDVELRCDPISGHTALYWYRQSLGQGLEFLIYFQGNSAPDKSGLPSDRFSAERTGGSVSTLTIQRTQQEDSAVYLCASSLMRDNEKLFFGSGTQLSVL.

The chain joins TRBV4-2 to TRBJ1-6; TRBD1 matches at 8 bases. Germline loops: CDR1 LGHNA, CDR2 YNFKEQ. This CDR3 is built from 15 residues. Trimming cost V 2 bases and J 5 bases; bases outside gene matches: 2. The CDR3 here is CASSQKDRDNSPLHF. Here the CDR3 DNA reads TGTGCCAGCAGCCAAAAGGACAGGGATAATTCACCCCTCCACTTT.

V usage is TRBV5-1 and J usage is TRBJ2-1; 8 bases fit TRBD2. Trimming took 2 bases from V and 8 from J; bases not matched to a gene: 12. Germline CDR1 is SGHRS and CDR2 is YFSETQ. The CDR3 runs 16 residues. The CDR3 region is CASSFRLARGADEQFF. CDR3 coding DNA: TGCGCCAGCAGCTTTCGACTAGCGAGGGGAGCGGATGAGCAGTTCTTC.

This clonotype was picked up a small number of times. This chain connects TRBV29-1 to TRBJ1-2; D is perhaps TRBD1 (5 bases). Germline values: CDR1 SQVTM, CDR2 ANQGSEA. Trimming stripped 6 bases from V and 6 bases from J, with 14 bases between. This CDR3 contains 12 residues. The CDR3 coding sequence is TGCAGCGTAGCCCCGGGGGGTGATGGCTACACCTTC. Translation: CSVAPGGDGYTF.

The chain uses TRBV6-1 and TRBJ2-1; no firm D call. With 6 bases removed from V and 5 bases from J, the gap between germline ends came to 5 bases. The CDR3 loop spans 11 amino acids. Per germline, CDR1 MNHNS and CDR2 SASEGT. Here the CDR3 reads CASRGNNEQFF. CDR3 coding DNA: TGTGCCAGCAGGGGGAACAATGAGCAGTTCTTC.

This clonotype turned up a few times. V and J are TRBV27 and TRBJ1-5; the D is unclear. This CDR3 region has 13 residues. Germline V gene data show CDR1 as MNHEY and CDR2 as SMNVEV (reference sequence). The V gene lost 4 bases and the J gene lost 3 bases, with 7 bases spanning the gap. DNA of the CDR3: TGTGCCAGCAGTTCTACCAACAATCAGCCCCAGCATTTT. This sequence encodes CASSSTNNQPQHF.

This clonotype has a handful of counts. The genes are TRBV11-1 and TRBJ1-6; TRBD1 might be the D (5 bases). Trimming removed 5 bases from V and 10 bases from J, with 12 bases in between. The CDR3 covers 13 residues. CDR1 is SGHAT and CDR2 is FQDESV in the germline V gene (reference sequence). CDR3 sequence: CASSPDDSSPLHF. DNA for the CDR3: TGTGCCAGCAGCCCAGATGACAGCTCACCCCTCCACTTT.

The chain combines TRBV28 with TRBJ1-1; no clear D gene. Germline V CDR1 and CDR2: MDHEN, SYDVKM. Trimming stripped 7 bases from V and 2 bases from J, with 5 bases between. CDR3 length: 11 amino acids. Here the CDR3 reads CASTRNTEAFF. The CDR3 DNA reads as TGTGCCAGCACCCGCAACACTGAAGCTTTCTTT.

V is TRBV4-3 and J is TRBJ1-2; 10 nucleotides match TRBD1. After removal of 2 bases from V and 8 bases from J, the junction contained 5 bases not matched to a gene. The CDR3 extends over 14 amino acids. The germline V gene encodes CDR1 LGHNA and CDR2 YSLEER. The CDR3, as DNA: TGCGCCAGCAGCCAACCCGGGACAGGGGTCGGCTACACCTTC. This gives the protein CASSQPGTGVGYTF.

This clonotype was detected a few times. The chain is built from TRBV5-1 and TRBJ1-6, with D unclear. Per germline, CDR1 SGHRS and CDR2 YFSETQ. The CDR3 is 13 residues long. V was clipped by 0 bases and J by 8 bases, with 6 bases between them. CDR3 nucleotides: TGCGCCAGCAGCTTGGTAACGGATTCACCCCTCCACTTT. Translating it yields CASSLVTDSPLHF.

This clonotype showed up just a few times. CDR3 protein: CATSAGGNTEAFF. The DNA for the CDR3 is TGTGCCACCAGTGCCGGGGGGAACACTGAAGCTTTCTTT. J is TRBJ1-1 and V is TRBV24-1, with D maybe TRBD1 (5 bases). Trimming pared 5 bases from V and 1 base from J, leaving 7 bases between. CDR3 length equals 13 residues. Per the germline V gene, CDR1 is KGHDR and CDR2 is SFDVKD.

The chain joins TRBV14 to TRBJ1-6; no definite D call. V lost 2 bases, J lost 0 bases, and 8 bases lay in between. The CDR3 covers 16 residues. Germline-derived CDR1 and CDR2 are SGHDN and FVKESK. The CDR3 DNA sequence: TGTGCCAGCAGCCAATGGCGGAGCTCCTATAATTCACCCCTCCACTTT. Protein sequence: CASSQWRSSYNSPLHF.

This clonotype came up a few times. CDR3 amino acids: CASRSPGQGNYGYTF. The CDR3 coding sequence is TGTGCCAGCAGATCCCCGGGACAGGGGAACTATGGCTACACCTTC. The chain links TRBV6-2 or TRBV6-3 to TRBJ1-2, with TRBD1 matching 10 bases. Germline CDR1 reads MNHEY; CDR2 reads SVGEGT. J gave up 2 bases and V 6 bases, and 6 bases lay outside the gene matches. CDR3 length equals 15 residues.

This chain uses TRBV6-6 with TRBJ2-2, with 9 bases lining up with TRBD2. Trimming cost V 0 bases and J 1 base; bases outside gene matches: 0. The CDR3 has 16 residues. The germline CDR1 and CDR2 sequences are MNHNY and SVGAGI (reference sequence). The CDR3 is CASSYSTSGNTGELFF. CDR3 DNA: TGTGCCAGCAGTTACTCGACTAGCGGGAACACCGGGGAGCTGTTTTTT.

V usage is TRBV6-5 and J usage is TRBJ1-5; no clear D. CDR3 length equals 14 residues. The V and J ends lost 10 bases and 2 bases respectively, with 15 bases between them. The germline gives CDR1 MNHEY, CDR2 SVGAGI. The CDR3 DNA sequence: TGTGCCACCGCCGCATTTCGGGGCAATCAGCCCCAGCATTTT. Amino acid sequence: CATAAFRGNQPQHF.

In this sample, this clonotype turned up a few times. The chain recombines TRBV6-2 or TRBV6-3 with TRBJ1-1; D possibly corresponds to TRBD1 (5 bases). V gave up 2 bases and J gave up 7 bases, with 11 bases separating them. Per the germline V gene, CDR1 is MNHEY and CDR2 is SVGEGT. The length of the CDR3 is 13 residues. This CDR3 is CASSYAGINEAFF. For the CDR3, the DNA is TGTGCCAGCAGTTACGCAGGGATCAATGAAGCTTTCTTT.

The chain uses TRBV7-9 and TRBJ2-1; tentative D call: TRBD2 (6 bases). This CDR3 contains 13 residues. With 5 bases removed from V and 16 bases from J, the gap between germline ends came to 21 bases. From germline, CDR1 is SEHNR and CDR2 FQNEAQ (reference sequence). The CDR3 sequence is CASSPPTSPTSFF. The CDR3, as DNA: TGTGCCAGCAGCCCTCCTACTAGCCCTACATCATTCTTC.

The V and J genes are TRBV24-1 and TRBJ1-5; 8 bases fit TRBD1. Germline CDR1 is KGHDR and CDR2 is SFDVKD. J lost 2 bases, V lost 7 bases, and 6 bases had no gene match. The CDR3 totals 15 residues. As DNA, the CDR3 is TGTGCCACCAGCACAGGGGGGCCAGGCAATCAGCCCCAGCATTTT. This gives the protein CATSTGGPGNQPQHF.